The table lists the clone carrying this T cell receptor beta chain with many counts. The antigen is unknown. Trimming cost V 8 bases and J 9 bases; bases outside gene matches: 14. The CDR3 runs to 15 residues. CDR1 is MNHEY and CDR2 is SMNVEV in the germline V gene (reference sequence). This specimen belongs to a study of T cells in Graves' hyperthyroidism and ophthalmopathy. The study, taken as a whole, reports: In simple terms, a model built on 13 V-J features told ophthalmopathy apart from stable hyperthyroidism. Most clonotypes expanded in the thyroid (above 0.001) were also present in blood.

Graves' hyperthyroidism was deemed stable given no ophthalmopathy progression within 18 months. Authors of the study amplified TCR beta CDR3 regions from RNA transcripts. First-round RT-PCR of the TCR CDR3 relied on the HTBI primer set. TCRdb re-derived calls from the multiplex PCR reads in MiXCR, one entry per CDR3 protein. The sample includes hundreds of thousands of distinct CDR3 sequences, 15% to 20% of them seen just once. Sequencing was performed on blood. The sequence was collected from a woman aged 30 to 39 with Graves' hyperthyroidism. The chain carries TRBV27 and TRBJ2-1; the match to TRBD2 covers 9 bases. The CDR3 spells CASGLLSGSISEQFF. The DNA for the CDR3 is TGTGCCAGCGGATTACTTAGCGGGAGTATCAGTGAGCAGTTCTTC.